The sequence of this T cell receptor beta chain was determined in a study of sequential checkpoint blockade in melanoma. Study details: Randomization was 1:1 between first-line nivolumab→ipilimumab and ipilimumab→nivolumab. Maintenance nivolumab came after either treatment sequence.

Generated by immunoSEQ multiplex PCR, the TCRdb table keeps only in-frame clones and is missing some. This sample has approximately 13,000 clones; about 68% occur once, and the top ten carry approximately 24%. This clone occurred once. Sample treatment: randomized to nivolumab then ipilimumab (arm A) or the reverse (arm B). No patient had prior DNA-damaging chemotherapy. From thawed PBMCs, live CD3+CD8+ cells negative for CD19 and CD56 were sorted. Sequencing was performed on CD8+ T cells sorted from blood (inferred from file names), taken from a patient given nivolumab and ipilimumab in sequence. The TCR comes from a human donor with melanoma.

The chain's CDR3 is CAWSVRQANLEQFF. As DNA, the CDR3 is TGTGCCTGGAGTGTACGTCAGGCTAATTTGGAGCAGTTCTTC. The genes are TRBV30 and TRBJ2-1; no clear D gene. V was pared by 0 bases and J by 10 bases, with 16 bases between. Germline-derived CDR1 and CDR2 are GTSNPN and SVGIG (reference sequence). The CDR3 contains 14 residues.